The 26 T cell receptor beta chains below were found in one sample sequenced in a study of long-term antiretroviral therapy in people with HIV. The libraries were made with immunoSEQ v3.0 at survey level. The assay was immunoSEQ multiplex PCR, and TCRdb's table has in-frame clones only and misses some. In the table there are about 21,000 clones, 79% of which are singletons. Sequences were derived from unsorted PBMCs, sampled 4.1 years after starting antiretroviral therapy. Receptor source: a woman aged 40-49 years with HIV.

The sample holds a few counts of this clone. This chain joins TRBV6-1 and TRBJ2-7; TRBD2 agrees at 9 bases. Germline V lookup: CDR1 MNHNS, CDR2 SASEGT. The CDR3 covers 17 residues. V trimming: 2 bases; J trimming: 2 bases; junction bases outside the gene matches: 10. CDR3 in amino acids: CASSEPLASGVAYEQYF. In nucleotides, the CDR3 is TGTGCCAGCAGTGAACCCTTGGCTAGCGGGGTCGCCTACGAGCAGTACTTC.

The CDR3 protein is CASSVSGRINYGYTF. In nucleotides, the CDR3 is TGTGCCAGCAGTGTCTCGGGACGGATTAACTATGGCTACACCTTC. The chain is built from TRBV28 and TRBJ1-2; the D gene is possibly TRBD1 (5 bases). V lost 5 bases and J lost 1, with 14 bases in between. The CDR3 totals 15 residues. Germline V gene data show CDR1 as MDHEN and CDR2 as SYDVKM.

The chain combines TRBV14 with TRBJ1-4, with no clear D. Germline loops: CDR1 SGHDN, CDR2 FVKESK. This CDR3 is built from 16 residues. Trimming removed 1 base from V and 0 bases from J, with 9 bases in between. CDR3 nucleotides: TGTGCCAGCAGCCAAGTCGGCAGTGCAACTAATGAAAAACTGTTTTTT. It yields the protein CASSQVGSATNEKLFF.

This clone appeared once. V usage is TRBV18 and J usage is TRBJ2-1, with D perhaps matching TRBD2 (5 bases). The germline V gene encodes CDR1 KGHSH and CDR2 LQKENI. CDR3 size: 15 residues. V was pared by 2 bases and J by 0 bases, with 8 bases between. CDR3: CASSPGGYSYNEQFF. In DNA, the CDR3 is TGTGCCAGCTCACCAGGAGGTTACTCCTACAATGAGCAGTTCTTC.

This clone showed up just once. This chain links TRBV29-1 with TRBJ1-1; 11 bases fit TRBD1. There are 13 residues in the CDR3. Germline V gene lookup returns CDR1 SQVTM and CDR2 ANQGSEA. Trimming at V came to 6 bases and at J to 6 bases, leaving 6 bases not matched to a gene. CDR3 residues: CSVVGTGGAEAFF. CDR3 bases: TGCAGCGTCGTCGGGACAGGGGGGGCTGAAGCTTTCTTT.

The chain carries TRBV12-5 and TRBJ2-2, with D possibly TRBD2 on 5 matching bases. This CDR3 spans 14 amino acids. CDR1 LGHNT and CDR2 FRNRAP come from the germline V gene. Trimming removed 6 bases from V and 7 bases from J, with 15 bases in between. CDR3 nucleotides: TGTGCTAGTGGATTGACGGGGAGAGACGGGGAGCTGTTTTTT. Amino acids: CASGLTGRDGELFF.

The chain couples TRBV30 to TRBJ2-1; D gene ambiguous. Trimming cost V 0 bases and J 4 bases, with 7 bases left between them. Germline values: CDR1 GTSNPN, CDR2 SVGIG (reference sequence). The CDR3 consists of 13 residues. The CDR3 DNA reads TGTGCCTGGAGTGTTGGCTTTTACAATGAGCAGTTCTTC. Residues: CAWSVGFYNEQFF. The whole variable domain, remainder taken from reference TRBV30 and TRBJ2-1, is SQTIHQWPATLVQPVGSPLSLECTVEGTSNPNLYWYRQAAGRGLQLLFYSVGIGQISSEVPQNLSASRPQDRQFILSSKKLLLSDSGFYLCAWSVGFYNEQFFGPGTRLTVL.

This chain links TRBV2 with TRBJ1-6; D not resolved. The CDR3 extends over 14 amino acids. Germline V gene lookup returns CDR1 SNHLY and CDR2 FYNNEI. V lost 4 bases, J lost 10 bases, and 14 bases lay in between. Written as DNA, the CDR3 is TGTGCCAGCAGTGTAAGAATAGCCGGGTCACCCCTCCACTTT. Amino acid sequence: CASSVRIAGSPLHF.

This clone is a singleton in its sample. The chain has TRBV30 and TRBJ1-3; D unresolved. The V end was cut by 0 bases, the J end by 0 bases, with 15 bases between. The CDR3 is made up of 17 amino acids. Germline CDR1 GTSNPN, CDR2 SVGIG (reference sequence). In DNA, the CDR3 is TGTGCCTGGAGTGTAAGCGGGGATTGGAGCTCTGGAAACACCATATATTTT. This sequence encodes CAWSVSGDWSSGNTIYF.

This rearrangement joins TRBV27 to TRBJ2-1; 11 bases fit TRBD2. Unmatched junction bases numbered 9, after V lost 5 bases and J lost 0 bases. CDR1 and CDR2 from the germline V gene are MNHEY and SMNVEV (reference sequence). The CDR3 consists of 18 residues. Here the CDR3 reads CASSPRGLADSSYNEQFF. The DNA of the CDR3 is TGTGCCAGCAGTCCACGGGGACTAGCGGATAGCTCCTACAATGAGCAGTTCTTC.

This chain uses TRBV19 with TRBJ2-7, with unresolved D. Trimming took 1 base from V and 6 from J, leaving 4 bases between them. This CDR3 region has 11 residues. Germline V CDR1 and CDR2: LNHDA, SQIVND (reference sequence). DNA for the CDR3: TGTGCCAGTAGTATAGGGGGCGAGCAGTACTTC. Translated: CASSIGGEQYF.

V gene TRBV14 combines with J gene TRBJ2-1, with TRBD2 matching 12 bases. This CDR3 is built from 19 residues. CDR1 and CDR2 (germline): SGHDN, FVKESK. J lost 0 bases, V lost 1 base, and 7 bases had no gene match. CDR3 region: CASSQVLAGGPSSYNEQFF. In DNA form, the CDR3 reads TGTGCCAGCAGCCAAGTTCTAGCGGGAGGGCCCAGCTCCTACAATGAGCAGTTCTTC.

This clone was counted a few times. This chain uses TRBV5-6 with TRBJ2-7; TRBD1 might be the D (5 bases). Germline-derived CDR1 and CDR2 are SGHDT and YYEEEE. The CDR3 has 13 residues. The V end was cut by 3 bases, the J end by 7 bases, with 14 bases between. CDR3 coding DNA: TGTGCCAGCAGCTCCGGACCCTCAGGGGAGCAGTACTTC. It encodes CASSSGPSGEQYF.

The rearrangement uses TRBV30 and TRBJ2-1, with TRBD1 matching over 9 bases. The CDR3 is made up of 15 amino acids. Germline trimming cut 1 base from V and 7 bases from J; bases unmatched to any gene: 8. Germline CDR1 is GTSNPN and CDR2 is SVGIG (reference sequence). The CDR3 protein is CAWSEGTGFSNEQFF. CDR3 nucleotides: TGTGCCTGGAGTGAGGGGACAGGGTTTTCTAATGAGCAGTTCTTC.

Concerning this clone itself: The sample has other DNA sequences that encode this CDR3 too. CDR3 protein: CASSLGPNQPQHF. The CDR3, as DNA: TGTGCCAGCAGTTTAGGCCCCAATCAGCCCCAGCATTTT. The chain is built from TRBV27 and TRBJ1-5, with D hard to call. Per germline, CDR1 MNHEY and CDR2 SMNVEV (reference sequence). The length of the CDR3 is 13 residues. V lost 2 bases and J lost 3, with 5 bases in between.

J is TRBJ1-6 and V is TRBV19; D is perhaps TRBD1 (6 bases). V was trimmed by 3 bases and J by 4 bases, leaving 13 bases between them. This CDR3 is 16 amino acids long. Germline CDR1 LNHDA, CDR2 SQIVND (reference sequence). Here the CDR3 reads CASSMRRGTYNSPLHF. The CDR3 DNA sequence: TGTGCCAGTAGTATGAGGAGGGGGACATATAATTCACCCCTCCACTTT.

CDR3: CATSRVTYNEQFF. In DNA, the CDR3 is TGTGCCACCAGCAGAGTGACCTACAATGAGCAGTTCTTC. The J gene is TRBJ2-1, the V gene TRBV15; no firm D call. This CDR3 contains 13 residues. Germline CDR1 is LNHNV and CDR2 is YYDKDF (reference sequence). The V and J ends lost 1 base and 2 bases respectively, with 3 bases between them.

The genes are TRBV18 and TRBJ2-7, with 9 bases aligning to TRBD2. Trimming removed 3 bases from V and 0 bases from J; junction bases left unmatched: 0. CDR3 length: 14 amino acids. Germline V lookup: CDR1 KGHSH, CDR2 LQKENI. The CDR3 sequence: CASSPSGSSYEQYF. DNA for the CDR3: TGTGCCAGCTCACCTAGCGGGAGCTCCTACGAGCAGTACTTC.

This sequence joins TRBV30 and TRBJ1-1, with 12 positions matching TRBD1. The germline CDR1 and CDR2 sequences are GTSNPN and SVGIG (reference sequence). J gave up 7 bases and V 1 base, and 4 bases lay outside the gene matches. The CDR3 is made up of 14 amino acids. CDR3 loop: CAWSGGQGAYEAFF. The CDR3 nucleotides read TGTGCCTGGAGTGGGGGACAGGGGGCATATGAAGCTTTCTTT.

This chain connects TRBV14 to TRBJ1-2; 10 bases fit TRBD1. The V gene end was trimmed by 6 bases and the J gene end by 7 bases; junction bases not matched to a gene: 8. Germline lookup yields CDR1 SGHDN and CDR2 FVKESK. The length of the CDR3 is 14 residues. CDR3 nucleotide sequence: TGTGCCAGCAGTCGATCGACAGGGGGCATTGGCTACACCTTC. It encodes CASSRSTGGIGYTF.

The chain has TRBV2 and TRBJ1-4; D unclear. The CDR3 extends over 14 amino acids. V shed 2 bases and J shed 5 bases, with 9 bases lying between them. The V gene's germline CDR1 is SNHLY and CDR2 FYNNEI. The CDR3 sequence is CASSEFPANEKLFF. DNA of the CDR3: TGTGCCAGCAGTGAATTCCCAGCAAATGAAAAACTGTTTTTT.

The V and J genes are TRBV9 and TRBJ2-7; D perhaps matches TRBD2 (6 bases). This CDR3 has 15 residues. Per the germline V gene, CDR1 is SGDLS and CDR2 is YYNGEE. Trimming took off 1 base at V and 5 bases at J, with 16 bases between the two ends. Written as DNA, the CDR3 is TGTGCCAGCAGCGTATCTCCGGGGGAAGGGGACGAGCAGTACTTC. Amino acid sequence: CASSVSPGEGDEQYF.

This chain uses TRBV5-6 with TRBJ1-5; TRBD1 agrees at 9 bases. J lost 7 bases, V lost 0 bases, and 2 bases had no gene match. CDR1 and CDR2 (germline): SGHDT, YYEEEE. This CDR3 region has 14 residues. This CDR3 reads CASSLGTGVQPQHF. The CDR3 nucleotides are TGTGCCAGCAGCTTGGGGACAGGGGTCCAGCCCCAGCATTTT.

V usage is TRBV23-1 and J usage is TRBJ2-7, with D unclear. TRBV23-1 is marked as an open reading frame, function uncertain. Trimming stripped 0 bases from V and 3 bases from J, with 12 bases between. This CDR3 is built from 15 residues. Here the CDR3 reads CASSQSRQTIYEQYF. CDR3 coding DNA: TGCGCCAGCAGTCAATCTCGGCAGACGATCTACGAGCAGTACTTC.

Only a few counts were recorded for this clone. For the CDR3, the DNA is TGTGCCAGCAGCTTGGATTGGGGCTATGGCTACACCTTC. Translation: CASSLDWGYGYTF. The V and J genes are TRBV5-4 and TRBJ1-2; no clear D. The CDR3 spans 13 residues. CDR1 is SGHNT, CDR2 YYREEE, per germline (reference sequence). The V and J ends lost 0 bases and 4 bases respectively, with 7 bases between them.

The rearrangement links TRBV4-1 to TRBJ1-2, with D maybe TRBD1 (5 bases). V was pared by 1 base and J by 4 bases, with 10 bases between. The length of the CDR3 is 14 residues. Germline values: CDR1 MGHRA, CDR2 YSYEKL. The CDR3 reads CASSQGWTSYGYTF. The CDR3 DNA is TGCGCCAGCAGCCAAGGATGGACATCCTATGGCTACACCTTC.